What follows are 8 T cell receptor beta chains derived from one specimen sequenced in a study of identical twins. TCRdb redid the calling of the 5' RACE reads with MiXCR, one entry per CDR3 protein. Among some 500,000 distinct CDR3 sequences listed, 14% were seen once. In addition, the sample was reused for a study of yellow fever vaccine responses in identical twins.

Sequences were obtained from CD4+ T cells sorted from blood. The receptors shown here come from a young woman in good health.

The V call is TRBV14, the J call TRBJ2-1; TRBD2 matches at 9 bases. The CDR3 runs 13 residues. Germline V gene lookup returns CDR1 SGHDN and CDR2 FVKESK. The trim removed 6 bases at V and 7 bases at J, leaving 4 bases unmatched. CDR3 loop: CASRIAGANEQFF. The CDR3 DNA is TGTGCCAGCAGAATAGCGGGGGCTAATGAGCAGTTCTTC.

V and J are TRBV6-5 and TRBJ2-7, with 8 bases lining up with TRBD1. Germline CDR1 and CDR2: MNHEY and SVGAGI. CDR3 length: 14 amino acids. The J segment lost 3 bases and the V segment lost 2 bases, leaving 3 bases of the junction unmatched. The CDR3: CASSYTGTGYEQYF. CDR3 nucleotides: TGTGCCAGCAGTTACACCGGGACAGGCTACGAGCAGTACTTC.

The sample holds a few counts of this clonotype. The chain links TRBV28 to TRBJ2-7, with TRBD2 identical over 16 bases. The CDR3 contains 17 residues. J lost 2 bases, V lost 3 bases, and 4 bases had no gene match. The germline gives CDR1 MDHEN, CDR2 SYDVKM. The CDR3 bases are TGTGCCAGCAGTTTTCGAGGGACTAGCGGGGGGGCCTACGAGCAGTACTTC. It yields the protein CASSFRGTSGGAYEQYF.

J is TRBJ2-1 and V is TRBV5-1; possibly TRBD2 for D (5 bases). In germline, CDR1 is SGHRS, CDR2 YFSETQ. The CDR3 is made up of 16 amino acids. Trimming cost V 4 bases and J 8 bases, with 22 bases left between them. The CDR3 nucleotides are TGCGCCAGCAGCCCGGTTAGAAGGGAGAATATCGATGAGCAGTTCTTC. This encodes CASSPVRRENIDEQFF.

The chain couples TRBV25-1 to TRBJ2-5, with no clear D. CDR1 is MGHDK and CDR2 is SYGVNS in the germline V gene. CDR3 length: 12 amino acids. V lost 1 base and J lost 5, with 5 bases in between. This chain's CDR3 is CASSESSETQYF. CDR3 DNA sequence: TGTGCCAGCAGTGAATCCTCGGAGACCCAGTACTTC.

This rearrangement joins TRBV29-1 to TRBJ2-3; 11 nucleotides agree with TRBD2. The V gene end was trimmed by 8 bases and the J gene end by 8 bases; junction bases not matched to a gene: 9. Germline values: CDR1 SQVTM, CDR2 ANQGSEA. The CDR3 is 13 amino acids. The CDR3 loop is CSLTSGSSVTQYF. The CDR3 DNA reads as TGCAGCCTCACTAGCGGGAGTAGTGTTACGCAGTATTTT.

The J gene is TRBJ2-3, the V gene TRBV7-2, with D tentatively TRBD1 or TRBD2 (5 bases each). The CDR3 is 19 amino acids. The V and J ends lost 8 bases and 3 bases respectively, with 30 bases between them. The germline V gene encodes CDR1 SGHTA and CDR2 FQGNSA. CDR3 in amino acids: CASCPHSRISPWGTDTQYF. CDR3 in DNA: TGTGCCAGCTGCCCCCATTCCCGGATCTCACCCTGGGGGACAGATACGCAGTATTTT.

Concerning this clonotype: One junction end disagrees with the germline gene, perhaps due to a read error. The chain joins TRBV5-1 to TRBJ2-7; 8 nucleotides match TRBD2. The V gene's germline CDR1 is SGHRS and CDR2 YFSETQ. There are 14 residues in the CDR3. Here the CDR3 reads CASSGAGASYEQYF. The CDR3 nucleotides read TGTGCCAGCAGCGGAGCGGGAGCTTCCTACGAGCAGTACTTC.